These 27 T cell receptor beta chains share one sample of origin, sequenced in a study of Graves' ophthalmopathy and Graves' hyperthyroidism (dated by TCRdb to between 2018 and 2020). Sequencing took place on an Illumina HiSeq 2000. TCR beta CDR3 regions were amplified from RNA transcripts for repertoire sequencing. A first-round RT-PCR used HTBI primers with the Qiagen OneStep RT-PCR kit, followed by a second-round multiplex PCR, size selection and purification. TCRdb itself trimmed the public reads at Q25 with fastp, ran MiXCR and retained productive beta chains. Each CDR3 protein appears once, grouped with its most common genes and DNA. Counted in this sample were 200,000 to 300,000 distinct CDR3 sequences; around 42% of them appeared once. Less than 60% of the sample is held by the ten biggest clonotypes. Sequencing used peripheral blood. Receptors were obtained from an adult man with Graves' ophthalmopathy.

The DNA for the CDR3 is TGTGCCAGCAGGGGGACAGGGCATATTGATGGCTACACCTTC. This encodes CASRGTGHIDGYTF. The chain recombines TRBV12-3 or TRBV12-4 with TRBJ1-2; TRBD1 matches 9 bases. J gave up 6 bases and V 6 bases, and 8 bases lay outside the gene matches. There are 14 residues in the CDR3.

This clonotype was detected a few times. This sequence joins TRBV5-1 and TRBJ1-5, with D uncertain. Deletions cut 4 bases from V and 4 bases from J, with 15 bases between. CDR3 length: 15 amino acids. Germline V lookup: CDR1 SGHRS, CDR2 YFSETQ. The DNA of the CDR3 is TGCGCCAGCAGCCCCTTTGGGGAAAGGAATCAGCCCCAGCATTTT. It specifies CASSPFGERNQPQHF.

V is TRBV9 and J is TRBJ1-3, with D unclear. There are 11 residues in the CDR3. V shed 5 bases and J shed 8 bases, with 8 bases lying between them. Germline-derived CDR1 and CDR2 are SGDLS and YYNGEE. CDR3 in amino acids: CASRIRDTIYF. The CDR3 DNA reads TGTGCCAGCAGGATCCGGGACACCATATATTTT.

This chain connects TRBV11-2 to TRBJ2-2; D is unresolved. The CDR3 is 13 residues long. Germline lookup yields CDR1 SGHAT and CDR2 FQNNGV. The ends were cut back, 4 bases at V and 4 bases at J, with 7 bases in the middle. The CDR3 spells CASSYGRTGELFF. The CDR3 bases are TGTGCCAGCAGCTACGGACGCACCGGGGAGCTGTTTTTT.

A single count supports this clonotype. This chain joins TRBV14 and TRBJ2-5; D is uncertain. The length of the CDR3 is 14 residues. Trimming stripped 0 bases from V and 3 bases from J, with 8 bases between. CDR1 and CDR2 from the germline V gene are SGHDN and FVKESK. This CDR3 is CASSQDIRKETQYF. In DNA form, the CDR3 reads TGTGCCAGCAGCCAAGATATCCGAAAAGAGACCCAGTACTTC. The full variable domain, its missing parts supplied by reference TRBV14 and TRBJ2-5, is EAGVTQFPSHSVIEKGQTVTLRCDPISGHDNLYWYRRVMGKEIKFLLHFVKESKQDESGMPNNRFLAERTGGTYSTLKVQPAELEDSGVYFCASSQDIRKETQYFGPGTRLLVL.

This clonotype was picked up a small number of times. The CDR3 nucleotides read TGTGCCATCAGTGGGGGCCAGTCTCTCTCTGGCTACACCTTC. Translation: CAISGGQSLSGYTF. The J gene is TRBJ1-2, the V gene TRBV10-3; D possibly corresponds to TRBD1 (5 bases). CDR3 length equals 14 residues. V was clipped by 4 bases and J by 7 bases, with 16 bases between them. The germline V gene encodes CDR1 ENHRY and CDR2 SYGVKD.

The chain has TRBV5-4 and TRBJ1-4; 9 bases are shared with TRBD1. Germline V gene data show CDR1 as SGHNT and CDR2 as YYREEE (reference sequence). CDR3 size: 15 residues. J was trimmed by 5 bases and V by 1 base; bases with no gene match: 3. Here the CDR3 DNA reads TGTGCCAGCAGCTTGATGGGGACAGGGAATGAAAAACTGTTTTTT. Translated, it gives CASSLMGTGNEKLFF.

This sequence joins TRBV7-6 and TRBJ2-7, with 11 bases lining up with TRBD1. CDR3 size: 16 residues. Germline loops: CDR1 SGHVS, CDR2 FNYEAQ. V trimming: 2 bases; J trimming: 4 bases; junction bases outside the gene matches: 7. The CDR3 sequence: CASSLRPGTGGYEQYF. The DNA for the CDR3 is TGTGCCAGCAGCTTACGCCCCGGGACAGGGGGGTACGAGCAGTACTTC.

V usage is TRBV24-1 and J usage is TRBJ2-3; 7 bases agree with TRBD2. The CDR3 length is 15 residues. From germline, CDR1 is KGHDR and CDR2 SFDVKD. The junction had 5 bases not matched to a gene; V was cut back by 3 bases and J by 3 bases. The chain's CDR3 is CATSDGAGATDTQYF. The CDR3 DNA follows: TGTGCCACCAGTGATGGGGCGGGAGCAACAGATACGCAGTATTTT.

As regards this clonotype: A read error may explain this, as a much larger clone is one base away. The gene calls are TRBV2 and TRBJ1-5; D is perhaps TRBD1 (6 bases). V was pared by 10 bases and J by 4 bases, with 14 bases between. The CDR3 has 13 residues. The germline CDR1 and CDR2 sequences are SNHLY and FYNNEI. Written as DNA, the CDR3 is TGTGCCATTCAGGGCAGGGGAAATCAGCCCCAGCATTTT. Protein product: CAIQGRGNQPQHF. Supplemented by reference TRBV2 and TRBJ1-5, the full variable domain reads EPEVTQTPSHQVTQMGQEVILRCVPISNHLYFYWYRQILGQKVEFLVSFYNNEISEKSEIFDDQFSVERPDGSNFTLKIRSTKLEDSAMYFCAIQGRGNQPQHFGDGTRLSIL.

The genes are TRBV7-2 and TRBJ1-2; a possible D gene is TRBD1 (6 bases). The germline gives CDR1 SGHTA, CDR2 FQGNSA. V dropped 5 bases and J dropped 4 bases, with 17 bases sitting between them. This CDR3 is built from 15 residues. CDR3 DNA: TGTGCCAGCAGCCCCGGTGGTATGGGGGCCTATGGCTACACCTTC. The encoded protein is CASSPGGMGAYGYTF.

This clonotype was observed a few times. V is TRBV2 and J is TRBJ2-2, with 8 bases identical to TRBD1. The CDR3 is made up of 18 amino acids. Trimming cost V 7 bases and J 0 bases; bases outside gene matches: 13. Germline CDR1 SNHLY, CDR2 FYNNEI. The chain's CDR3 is CASTSGTGDASNTGELFF. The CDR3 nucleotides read TGTGCCAGCACCTCCGGGACAGGCGACGCCTCGAACACCGGGGAGCTGTTTTTT.

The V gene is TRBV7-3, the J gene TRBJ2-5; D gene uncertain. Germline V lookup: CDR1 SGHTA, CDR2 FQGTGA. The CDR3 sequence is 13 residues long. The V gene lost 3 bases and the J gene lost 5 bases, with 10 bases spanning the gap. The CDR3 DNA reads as TGTGCCAGCAGCTTGAAATATAGGGAGACCCAGTACTTC. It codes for CASSLKYRETQYF.

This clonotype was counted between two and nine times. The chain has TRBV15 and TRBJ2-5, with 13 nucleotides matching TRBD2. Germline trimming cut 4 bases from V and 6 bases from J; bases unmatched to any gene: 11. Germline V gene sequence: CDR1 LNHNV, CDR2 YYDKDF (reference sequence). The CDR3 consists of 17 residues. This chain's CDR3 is CATSKSIGTSGVQTQYF. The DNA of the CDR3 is TGTGCCACCAGCAAGAGCATCGGGACTAGCGGGGTGCAGACCCAGTACTTC.

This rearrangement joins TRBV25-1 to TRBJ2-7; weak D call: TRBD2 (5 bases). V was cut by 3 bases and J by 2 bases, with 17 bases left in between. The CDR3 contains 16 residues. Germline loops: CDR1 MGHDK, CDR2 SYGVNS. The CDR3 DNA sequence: TGTGCCAGCAGTGAGGTTTTTACGGGGTTACCCTACGAGCAGTACTTC. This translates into CASSEVFTGLPYEQYF.

CDR3 region: CASSLRGGEETQYF. The CDR3 DNA reads TGTGCCAGCAGTTTAAGGGGGGGGGAAGAGACCCAGTACTTC. This rearrangement joins TRBV12-3 or TRBV12-4 to TRBJ2-5; a weak D match, TRBD2 (7 bases). The CDR3 has 14 amino acids. Trimming stripped 2 bases from V and 3 bases from J, with 10 bases between.

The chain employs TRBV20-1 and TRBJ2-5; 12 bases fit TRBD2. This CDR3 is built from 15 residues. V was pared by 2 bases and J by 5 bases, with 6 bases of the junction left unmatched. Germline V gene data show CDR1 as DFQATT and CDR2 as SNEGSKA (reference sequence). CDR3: CSARRLAGDGETQYF. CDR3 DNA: TGCAGTGCTAGAAGACTAGCGGGGGATGGGGAGACCCAGTACTTC.

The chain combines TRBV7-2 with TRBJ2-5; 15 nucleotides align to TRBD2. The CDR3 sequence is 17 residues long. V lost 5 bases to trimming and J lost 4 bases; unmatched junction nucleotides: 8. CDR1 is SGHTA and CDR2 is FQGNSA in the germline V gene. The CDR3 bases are TGTGCCAGCAGCCCAGGGACTAGCGGGAGGACGGGAGAGACCCAGTACTTC. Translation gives CASSPGTSGRTGETQYF.

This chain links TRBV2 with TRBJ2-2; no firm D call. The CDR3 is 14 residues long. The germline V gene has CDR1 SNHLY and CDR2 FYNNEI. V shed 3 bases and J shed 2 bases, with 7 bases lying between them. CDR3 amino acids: CASSDRPNTGELFF. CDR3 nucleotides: TGTGCCAGCAGTGATCGGCCCAACACCGGGGAGCTGTTTTTT.

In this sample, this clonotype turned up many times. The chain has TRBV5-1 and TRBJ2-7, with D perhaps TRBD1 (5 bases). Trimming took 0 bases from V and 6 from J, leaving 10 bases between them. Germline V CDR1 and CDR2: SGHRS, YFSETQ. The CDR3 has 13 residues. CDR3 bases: TGCGCCAGCAGCTTGGGCCAGGGCGGCGAGCAGTACTTC. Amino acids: CASSLGQGGEQYF.

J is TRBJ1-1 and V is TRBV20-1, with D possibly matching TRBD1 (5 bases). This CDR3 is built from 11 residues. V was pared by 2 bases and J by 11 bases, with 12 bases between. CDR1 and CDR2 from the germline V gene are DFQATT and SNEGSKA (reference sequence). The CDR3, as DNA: TGCAGTGCTAGACGACAGCCTGGGGCTTTCTTT. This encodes CSARRQPGAFF.

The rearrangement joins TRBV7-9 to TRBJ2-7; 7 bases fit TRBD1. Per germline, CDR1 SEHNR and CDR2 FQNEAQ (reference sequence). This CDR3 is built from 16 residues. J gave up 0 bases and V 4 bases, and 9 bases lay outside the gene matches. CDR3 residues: CASSSIRDSFSYEQYF. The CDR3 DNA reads TGTGCCAGCAGCTCAATCCGGGACAGTTTCTCCTACGAGCAGTACTTC.

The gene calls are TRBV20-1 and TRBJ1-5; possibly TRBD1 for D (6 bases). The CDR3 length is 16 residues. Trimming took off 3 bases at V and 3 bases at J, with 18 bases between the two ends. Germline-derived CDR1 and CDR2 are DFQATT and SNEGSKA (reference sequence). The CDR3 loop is CSASDSGGLFNQPQHF. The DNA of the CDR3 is TGCAGTGCTAGCGACAGTGGGGGGCTATTCAATCAGCCCCAGCATTTT.

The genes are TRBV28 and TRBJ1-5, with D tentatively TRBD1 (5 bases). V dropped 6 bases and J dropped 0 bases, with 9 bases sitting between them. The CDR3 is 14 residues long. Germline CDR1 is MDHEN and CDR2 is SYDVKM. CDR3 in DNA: TGTGCCAGCAGCCAGAGGGGTAGCAATCAGCCCCAGCATTTT. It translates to CASSQRGSNQPQHF.

The CDR3 sequence: CASSLELAGGPTDTQYF. In nucleotides, the CDR3 is TGTGCCAGCAGCTTAGAGCTAGCGGGGGGGCCGACAGATACGCAGTACTTC. The rearrangement uses TRBV7-2 and TRBJ2-5; the match to TRBD2 covers 12 bases. J was trimmed by 11 bases and V by 1 base; bases with no gene match: 14. Per the germline V gene, CDR1 is SGHTA and CDR2 is FQGNSA. This CDR3 is built from 17 residues.

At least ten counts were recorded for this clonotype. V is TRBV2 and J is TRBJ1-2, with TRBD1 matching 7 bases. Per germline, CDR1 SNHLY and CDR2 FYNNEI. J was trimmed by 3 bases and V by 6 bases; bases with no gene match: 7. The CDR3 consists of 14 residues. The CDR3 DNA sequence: TGTGCCAGCAGGAGACAGGGATCGGACTATGGCTACACCTTC. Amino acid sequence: CASRRQGSDYGYTF.

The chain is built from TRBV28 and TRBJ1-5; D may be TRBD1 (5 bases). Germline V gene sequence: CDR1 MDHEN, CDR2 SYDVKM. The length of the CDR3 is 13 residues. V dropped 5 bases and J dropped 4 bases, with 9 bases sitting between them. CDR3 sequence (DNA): TGTGCCAGCAGTCCGCGACAGAATCAGCCCCAGCATTTT. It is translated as CASSPRQNQPQHF.